The 27 T cell receptor beta chains reported below all come from one sample, sequenced in a study of T cell changes during pregnancy in multiple sclerosis. Repertoires were generated with immunoSEQ multiplex PCR, while TCRdb's copy carries only in-frame clones and drops some. The sample holds about 40,000 clones, over 85% seen once. The sequencing used peripheral blood, collected before pregnancy. These receptors came from a female donor with multiple sclerosis, enrolled in a pregnancy study.

The chain employs TRBV27 and TRBJ1-6, with D maybe TRBD1 (6 bases). The ends were cut back, 8 bases at V and 10 bases at J, with 24 bases in the middle. This CDR3 spans 16 amino acids. Germline assignment: CDR1 MNHEY and CDR2 SMNVEV (reference sequence). CDR3 loop: CASCIDPGVWGSPLHF. The CDR3 DNA is TGTGCCAGCTGTATAGACCCAGGGGTATGGGGATCACCCCTCCACTTT.

The rearrangement links TRBV2 to TRBJ2-7; the D gene is possibly TRBD2 (6 bases). The CDR3 length is 14 residues. The V and J ends lost 7 bases and 0 bases respectively, with 13 bases between them. Germline CDR1 and CDR2: SNHLY and FYNNEI. DNA of the CDR3: TGTGCCAGCAACGAATTAGCGGTCTCCTACGAGCAGTACTTC. Protein sequence: CASNELAVSYEQYF.

This clone was seen just once. The V call is TRBV5-6, the J call TRBJ1-6, with D hard to call. Trimming cost V 4 bases and J 0 bases, with 14 bases left between them. This CDR3 contains 17 residues. Looked up from germline, CDR1 is SGHDT and CDR2 is YYEEEE. The CDR3 DNA reads as TGTGCCAGCAGCGCCTCCACTGCAAGCTCCTATAATTCACCCCTCCACTTT. As protein: CASSASTASSYNSPLHF.

V usage is TRBV4-3 and J usage is TRBJ2-1, with 9 bases that match TRBD2. V dropped 0 bases and J dropped 8; count of bases not matched to a gene: 20. The germline CDR1 and CDR2 sequences are LGHNA and YSLEER. The CDR3 is 20 residues long. The CDR3 is CASSQERSPPGLAYFHEQFF. As DNA, the CDR3 is TGCGCCAGCAGCCAAGAAAGGAGTCCACCGGGACTAGCATATTTCCATGAGCAGTTCTTC.

The gene calls are TRBV7-9 and TRBJ2-1, with 10 bases aligning to TRBD2. CDR1 SEHNR and CDR2 FQNEAQ come from the germline V gene (reference sequence). The CDR3 has 14 residues. V shed 7 bases, J shed 7 bases, and the junction held 7 bases outside the gene matches. DNA of the CDR3: TGTGCCAGCACCAGCGGGAGGGCCTGGAATGAGCAGTTCTTC. Protein: CASTSGRAWNEQFF.

The chain recombines TRBV9 with TRBJ1-2; 9 nucleotides line up with TRBD1. Germline V lookup: CDR1 SGDLS, CDR2 YYNGEE. The CDR3 loop spans 14 amino acids. V gave up 4 bases and J gave up 4 bases; unmatched junction bases: 5. As DNA, the CDR3 is TGTGCCAGCAGCCCCCGGGACAGGGTCTATGGCTACACCTTC. Amino acid sequence: CASSPRDRVYGYTF.

This clone was recorded once. The V call is TRBV6-5, the J call TRBJ1-3; 8 nucleotides match TRBD1. Trimming took 1 base from V and 2 from J; bases not matched to a gene: 4. Looked up from germline, CDR1 is MNHEY and CDR2 is SVGAGI. The CDR3 extends over 16 amino acids. The CDR3 DNA reads as TGTGCCAGCAGTTACTATACAGGGGGAGCTGGAAACACCATATATTTT. It yields the protein CASSYYTGGAGNTIYF.

This chain links TRBV4-1 with TRBJ2-7; 7 nucleotides align to TRBD2. The CDR3 extends over 13 amino acids. CDR1 and CDR2 from the germline V gene are MGHRA and YSYEKL. The trim removed 0 bases at V and 5 bases at J, leaving 1 base unmatched. CDR3 residues: CASSQEGGDEQYF. The CDR3 DNA reads TGCGCCAGCAGCCAAGAGGGAGGGGACGAGCAGTACTTC.

The V gene is TRBV10-3, the J gene TRBJ2-7; the match to TRBD1 covers 9 bases. This CDR3 is 15 amino acids long. The V gene end was trimmed by 5 bases and the J gene end by 7 bases; junction bases not matched to a gene: 12. Looked up from germline, CDR1 is ENHRY and CDR2 is SYGVKD. The CDR3 nucleotides are TGTGCCATCAGTCAACCTACAGGGGGCGCGGATGAGCAGTACTTC. Amino acid sequence: CAISQPTGGADEQYF.

The chain combines TRBV7-9 with TRBJ2-4; a weak D match, TRBD1 (5 bases). The CDR3 consists of 16 residues. V lost 5 bases and J 3 bases, leaving 17 bases between the germline ends. In germline, CDR1 is SEHNR, CDR2 FQNEAQ (reference sequence). CDR3 nucleotides: TGTGCCAGCAGCCCCAGGGTGCAGGCCAACAAAAACATTCAGTACTTC. Translating gives CASSPRVQANKNIQYF.

The V call is TRBV7-2, the J call TRBJ1-2; D call uncertain. The V gene lost 3 bases and the J gene lost 2 bases, with 7 bases spanning the gap. The CDR3 runs 13 residues. Germline loops: CDR1 SGHTA, CDR2 FQGNSA. The CDR3 protein is CASSLGLNYGYTF. The CDR3 DNA is TGTGCCAGCAGCTTGGGCCTAAACTATGGCTACACCTTC.

The chain couples TRBV5-5 to TRBJ1-5; D is perhaps TRBD1 (6 bases). The CDR3 consists of 14 residues. V gave up 1 base and J gave up 4 bases, with 9 bases separating them. The V gene's germline CDR1 is SGHKS and CDR2 YYEKEE (reference sequence). The CDR3 nucleotides are TGTGCCAGCAGCTTGCGGGACAATAATCAGCCCCAGCATTTT. Translation: CASSLRDNNQPQHF. The variable domain in full, with the rest retrieved from reference TRBV5-5 and TRBJ1-5, is DAGVTQSPTHLIKTRGQQVTLRCSPISGHKSVSWYQQVLGQGPQFIFQYYEKEERGRGNFPDRFSARQFPNYSSELNVNALLLGDSALYLCASSLRDNNQPQHFGDGTRLSIL.

This chain connects TRBV18 to TRBJ2-7; 10 bases fit TRBD2. The V segment lost 2 bases and the J segment 4 bases; nucleotides outside the gene matches: 5. CDR1 KGHSH and CDR2 LQKENI come from the germline V gene. The CDR3 covers 15 residues. The CDR3 nucleotides read TGTGCCAGCTCACCAGGGCTAGCGGGAGTATACGAGCAGTACTTC. Amino acid sequence: CASSPGLAGVYEQYF.

The CDR3 nucleotides are TGTGCCATCAGGGCCAAGGACAGGGGGCACTATGGCTACACCTTC. Translation: CAIRAKDRGHYGYTF. The rearrangement joins TRBV10-3 to TRBJ1-2; TRBD1 matches at 11 bases. J gave up 3 bases and V 6 bases, and 6 bases lay outside the gene matches. Per the germline V gene, CDR1 is ENHRY and CDR2 is SYGVKD. This CDR3 has 15 amino acids.

The rearrangement uses TRBV7-2 and TRBJ2-7; 10 positions match TRBD2. Trimming removed 6 bases from V and 0 bases from J; junction bases left unmatched: 5. The CDR3 has 15 residues. CDR1 and CDR2 (germline): SGHTA, FQGNSA. Here the CDR3 DNA reads TGTGCCAGCAGTTCTAGCGGGAGCCTCTCCTACGAGCAGTACTTC. This translates into CASSSSGSLSYEQYF.

This clone was seen just once. This chain uses TRBV9 with TRBJ2-1, with TRBD2 matching 10 bases. The CDR3 loop spans 16 amino acids. Germline CDR1 SGDLS, CDR2 YYNGEE. J gave up 7 bases and V 2 bases, and 9 bases lay outside the gene matches. The CDR3 DNA sequence: TGTGCCAGCAGCGTGTACGCTAGCGGGAGTTTGAATGAGCAGTTCTTC. It encodes CASSVYASGSLNEQFF.

The rearrangement joins TRBV12-5 to TRBJ2-3, with D possibly TRBD2 on 6 matching bases. This CDR3 spans 14 amino acids. The V gene's germline CDR1 is LGHNT and CDR2 FRNRAP. Trimming took off 5 bases at V and 2 bases at J, with 11 bases between the two ends. In nucleotides, the CDR3 is TGTGCTAGTGGTCCGCGGACTATCACAGATACGCAGTATTTT. Its protein product is CASGPRTITDTQYF.

The chain has TRBV5-6 and TRBJ1-2, with TRBD1 matching 7 bases. V lost 4 bases to trimming and J lost 2 bases; unmatched junction nucleotides: 5. The V gene's germline CDR1 is SGHDT and CDR2 YYEEEE. This CDR3 is built from 14 residues. Here the CDR3 reads CASSRQGRNYGYTF. CDR3 coding DNA: TGTGCCAGCAGCCGACAGGGTCGAAACTATGGCTACACCTTC.

This clone was recorded only once. The rearrangement uses TRBV28 and TRBJ2-1, with TRBD2 matching 7 bases. The CDR3 runs to 12 residues. V dropped 6 bases and J dropped 13; count of bases not matched to a gene: 9. Germline V gives CDR1 MDHEN, CDR2 SYDVKM. CDR3 sequence (DNA): TGTGCCAGCAGGACCCATGGACTAGTTCAGTTCTTC. Translating it yields CASRTHGLVQFF.

This clone was found once. The J gene is TRBJ2-2, the V gene TRBV2; 12 nucleotides match TRBD2. The CDR3 runs 16 residues. Per germline, CDR1 SNHLY and CDR2 FYNNEI. The V gene end was trimmed by 5 bases and the J gene end by 2 bases; junction bases not matched to a gene: 3. The CDR3 protein is CASSQLAGGNTGELFF. The CDR3 bases are TGTGCCAGCAGTCAACTAGCGGGAGGCAACACCGGGGAGCTGTTTTTT.

J is TRBJ1-2 and V is TRBV6-1; the match to TRBD1 covers 7 bases. This CDR3 is 15 amino acids long. With 4 bases clipped from V and 4 bases from J, the junction kept 9 bases outside the gene matches. Per the germline V gene, CDR1 is MNHNS and CDR2 is SASEGT. The CDR3 reads CASSGRQGGGYGYTF. The CDR3 DNA reads as TGTGCCAGCAGTGGCCGACAGGGAGGTGGCTATGGCTACACCTTC.

J is TRBJ1-1 and V is TRBV29-1; 9 nucleotides agree with TRBD1. Germline values: CDR1 SQVTM, CDR2 ANQGSEA. CDR3 length: 13 residues. V shed 5 bases and J 5 bases; nucleotides not matched to a gene: 6. This chain's CDR3 is CSVPRDRVTEAFF. The CDR3 nucleotides read TGCAGCGTTCCCCGGGACAGGGTTACTGAAGCTTTCTTT.

The V and J genes are TRBV30 and TRBJ1-2; 10 bases are shared with TRBD1. CDR1 and CDR2 (germline): GTSNPN, SVGIG (reference sequence). J was trimmed by 1 base and V by 0 bases; bases with no gene match: 2. This CDR3 contains 15 residues. For the CDR3, the DNA is TGTGCCTGGAGTGTCCGGGACAGGGGTAACTATGGCTACACCTTC. Translated: CAWSVRDRGNYGYTF.

The chain couples TRBV9 to TRBJ2-2, with 7 bases that match TRBD1. Germline trimming cut 1 base from V and 5 bases from J; bases unmatched to any gene: 11. Per the germline V gene, CDR1 is SGDLS and CDR2 is YYNGEE. The CDR3 contains 17 residues. In DNA form, the CDR3 reads TGTGCCAGCAGCGTACTTTCCTTAACAGGGGTTACCGGGGAGCTGTTTTTT. Translated: CASSVLSLTGVTGELFF.

This clone was found once. This chain connects TRBV18 to TRBJ2-2; D not resolved. Per the germline V gene, CDR1 is KGHSH and CDR2 is LQKENI. CDR3 length: 13 amino acids. The ends were cut back, 1 base at V and 9 bases at J, with 9 bases in the middle. CDR3 region: CASSPLELRELFF. The CDR3 DNA sequence: TGTGCCAGCTCACCACTTGAGCTCCGGGAGCTGTTTTTT.

The V and J genes are TRBV10-1 and TRBJ2-2, with 8 bases matching TRBD2. Per germline, CDR1 WNHNN and CDR2 SYGVQD (reference sequence). The J segment lost 5 bases and the V segment lost 6 bases, leaving 2 bases of the junction unmatched. This CDR3 comprises 13 residues. DNA of the CDR3: TGCGCCAGCAGGCGGGAGGCTACCGGGGAGCTGTTTTTT. It translates to CASRREATGELFF.

The CDR3 reads CASSPLTGLAGHTDTQYF. Written as DNA, the CDR3 is TGTGCCAGCTCACCCCTAACGGGACTAGCGGGGCACACAGATACGCAGTATTTT. The chain employs TRBV18 and TRBJ2-3; 13 bases are a match to TRBD2. The CDR3 consists of 18 residues. Trimming took 3 bases from V and 2 from J; bases not matched to a gene: 8. Germline V CDR1 and CDR2: KGHSH, LQKENI.